The clone carrying this T cell receptor (beta chain) was observed at least ten times. Its cognate antigen is unknown. These data are taken from a study of identical twins. Study-wide points: Donors were not followed over many years; analysis was cross-sectional. Memory repertoires showed no such pattern, whereas abundant cord blood beta clonotypes carried fewer insertions.

CDR3 length equals 12 residues. V was pared by 3 bases and J by 12 bases, with 12 bases between. The germline V gene has CDR1 SGHDN and CDR2 FVKESK. TCRdb reprocessed the 5' RACE reads with MiXCR, giving one entry per CDR3 protein. The sample has fewer than 800,000 distinct CDR3 sequences; under 8.5% are singletons. This sample also appeared in a second study, on yellow fever vaccine responses in identical twins.

Material for sequencing was PBMCs. V gene TRBV14 combines with J gene TRBJ2-1; no definite D call. This receptor was obtained from a young woman in good health. CDR3 sequence (DNA): TGTGCCAGCAGCCAGATTCCGGGCCTGCAGTTCTTC. The encoded protein is CASSQIPGLQFF. Looking up the rest from reference TRBV14 and TRBJ2-1 gives the full variable domain: EAGVTQFPSHSVIEKGQTVTLRCDPISGHDNLYWYRRVMGKEIKFLLHFVKESKQDESGMPNNRFLAERTGGTYSTLKVQPAELEDSGVYFCASSQIPGLQFFGPGTRLTVL.